This entry concerns a single T cell receptor beta chain. Its antigen is currently not known. No quality values exist for individual bases; no much larger clone is one base distant. TCR sequencing with the immunoSEQ assay provided the T-cell fraction in tumor and uninvolved lung tissue. Processing in the source paper ran as follows. For survival analysis, patients were split into high (upper tertile) and low (lower two tertiles) T-cell fraction groups and compared by log-rank test. A signed-rank test was used to check for differences in T-cell fraction between paired tumor and uninvolved lung. TCRdb's version of the immuneACCESS table is confined to in-frame rearrangements and falls short of the full clone set. An unresolved V gene accounts for under half of the shortfall where checked; the remainder is of unknown origin. From that table come the V and J calls and clone size; the DNA was used to work out D and trimming. The sample includes 16,000 or so clones, with roughly four fifths observed a single time. About 6% of the sample rests with the top ten.

Germline trimming: 2 bases from V, 6 bases from J; junction bases outside gene matches: 8. The CDR3 holds 15 amino acids from the cysteine to the phenylalanine. Left in the record is the CDR3 DNA by itself, 45 bases read in frame from the first base. The germline V gene specifies SGDLS as CDR1 and YYNGEE as CDR2. Enrollment in ICON was initiated in 2016, and the last patient was enrolled in 2018. A subcohort of approximately 76 patients provided fresh tumor and matched uninvolved tissue for in-depth immune analyses, with TCR sequencing among those analyses. DNA for TCR sequencing was isolated from bulk tissue, and no cell sorting was done. The data belong to a study of tumor-infiltrating lymphocytes in localized non-small cell lung cancer (dated by TCRdb to about 2021). In the study overall: Patients whose samples were collected after neoadjuvant chemotherapy, as well as both smokers and never-smokers and several histologies, were included in the cohort. Each patient contributed resected tumor tissue and uninvolved lung tissue from the same patient, described as non-adjacent to the tumor. Alongside flow cytometry, multiplex immunofluorescence, RNA-seq, exome sequencing and proteomics, TCR sequencing was applied to the same patients as one of several integrated assays. In total, the ICON cohort was made up of about 150 surgical patients who had localized non-small cell lung cancer and whose tumors were resected. The paired tumor versus uninvolved lung comparison of immunoSEQ T-cell fraction included approximately 55 patients. Overall results and qualifications from the work: Recurrence-free survival showed no association with tumor T-cell fraction from TCR sequencing (p = 0.61). Because different pieces of the same tissue were used for different assays, technical variation could not be separated from intratumor heterogeneity. The TCR-derived T-cell fraction showed no difference between the flow cytometry-defined immunotypes IM1 (good prognosis) and IM2 (poor prognosis). Assay coverage varied across patients depending on available tissue quantity, so only a subset of the cohort had TCR sequencing. Consistent with immunofluorescence CD3 counts, TCRbeta sequencing supported greater T cell infiltration in tumors than in uninvolved lung tissue.

The TCR was taken from a human donor with non-small cell lung cancer. Sequences were obtained from lung tumor tissue. Here the chain combines TRBV9 and TRBJ2-1, and TRBD2 aligns with 7 junction nucleotides. The DNA is as follows: TGTGCCAGCAGCGTGTCAGCGGGGCTGGGCAATGAGCAGTTCTTC. It specifies CASSVSAGLGNEQFF. Here the CDR3 is joined to the reference TRBV9 and TRBJ2-1 genes, and the full variable domain is: DSGVTQTPKHLITATGQRVTLRCSPRSGDLSVYWYQQSLDQGLQFLIQYYNGEERAKGNILERFSAQQFPDLHSELNLSSLELGDSALYFCASSVSAGLGNEQFFGPGTRLTVL.